Shown below are 4 T cell receptor beta chains from a single sample sequenced in a study of post-analysis software for immune sequencing data. Findings and caveats of the study: Elevated frequency relative to controls characterized about 5 TRBV segments in patients, TRBV5-6, TRBV5-1 and TRBV20-1 among them.

No antigens are known for them. Unique molecular identifiers were built into the TCR beta cDNA libraries. TCRdb re-analysed the PCR reads in MiXCR, keeping a single row per CDR3 protein. Of 700,000 to 900,000 distinct CDR3 sequences listed, 40% to 55% are singletons. The material sequenced was blood. The receptors originated from a girl aged 10-17 years with multiple sclerosis.

The CDR3 DNA is TGCAGTGCTAGAAAGTCCGGGACTAGCGGGGTCCCTCCCTACGAGCAGTACTTC. Translating gives CSARKSGTSGVPPYEQYF. The rearrangement joins TRBV20-1 to TRBJ2-7; 13 bases are shared with TRBD2. The CDR3 covers 18 residues. From germline, CDR1 is DFQATT and CDR2 SNEGSKA (reference sequence). The V and J ends lost 2 bases and 2 bases, in that order; junction bases with no gene match: 12.

The chain joins TRBV15 to TRBJ2-7; no definite D call. Germline lookup yields CDR1 LNHNV and CDR2 YYDKDF (reference sequence). This CDR3 is built from 14 residues. V lost 0 bases and J lost 3, with 9 bases in between. CDR3 bases: TGTGCCACCAGCAGAGATATGGCCGTCTACGAGCAGTACTTC. Translated, it gives CATSRDMAVYEQYF.

The rearrangement joins TRBV7-2 to TRBJ2-2; 7 bases agree with TRBD1. The CDR3 extends over 15 amino acids. CDR1 and CDR2 from the germline V gene are SGHTA and FQGNSA. With 5 bases clipped from V and 4 bases from J, the junction kept 7 bases outside the gene matches. The chain's CDR3 is CASSPMRQGTGELFF. The CDR3 DNA reads as TGTGCCAGCAGCCCGATGAGACAGGGCACCGGGGAGCTGTTTTTT.

The rearrangement uses TRBV29-1 and TRBJ2-1; the D gene could be TRBD1 or TRBD2 (5 bases each). The CDR3 runs to 13 residues. V was cut by 2 bases and J by 6 bases, with 11 bases left in between. CDR1 is SQVTM and CDR2 is ANQGSEA in the germline V gene. CDR3 nucleotides: TGCAGCGTTGAAACCGGGGCGAGCAATGAGCAGTTCTTC. Translation: CSVETGASNEQFF.